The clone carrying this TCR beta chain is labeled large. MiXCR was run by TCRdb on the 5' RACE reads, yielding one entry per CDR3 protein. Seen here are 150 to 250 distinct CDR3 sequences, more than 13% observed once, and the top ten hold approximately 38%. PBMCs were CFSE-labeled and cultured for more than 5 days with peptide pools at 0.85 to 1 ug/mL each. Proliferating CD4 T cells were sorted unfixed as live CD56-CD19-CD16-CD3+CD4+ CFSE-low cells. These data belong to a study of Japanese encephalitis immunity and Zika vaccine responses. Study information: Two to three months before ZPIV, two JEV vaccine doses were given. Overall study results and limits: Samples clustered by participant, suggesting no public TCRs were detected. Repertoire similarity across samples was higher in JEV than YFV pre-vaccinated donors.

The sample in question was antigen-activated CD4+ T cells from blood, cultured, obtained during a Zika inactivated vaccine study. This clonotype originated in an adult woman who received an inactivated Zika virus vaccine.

This chain's CDR3 is CASSPPLAGGDNEQFF. CDR3 nucleotide sequence: TGCGCCAGCAGCCCCCCACTAGCGGGAGGCGACAATGAGCAGTTCTTC. V is TRBV4-1 and J is TRBJ2-1, with TRBD2 matching 12 bases. Trimming took 4 bases from V and 5 from J; bases not matched to a gene: 6. Per germline, CDR1 MGHRA and CDR2 YSYEKL. This CDR3 has 16 residues.